The source of this T cell receptor (beta chain) is a study of T cell responses to AZD1222 COVID-19 vaccine (TCRdb year 2021). About the investigation overall: AZD1222 recipients with second doses at about 4 weeks or about 12 weeks were pooled, because spike-specific TCR depth and breadth did not differ between schedules. TCR sequencing covered over 230 trial participants: approximately 200 given two doses of AZD1222 and about 26 given two doses of MenACWY control vaccine. Enrollment into the trials was organized by age into subgroups of 18-55, 56-69 and 70-plus years, and those subgroups contained about 150, 27 and 61 TCR-sequenced participants, respectively.

The CDR3 regions of human TCRbeta chains were analyzed by immunosequencing. The paper's processing steps were these. TCRs in the repertoires were matched against a reference library of SARS-CoV-2-specific TCRs that had been generated with the MIRA antigen-specificity platform. Breadth meant the fraction of unique TCRs that were SARS-CoV-2-associated, whereas depth meant the fraction of total T cells that were SARS-CoV-2-associated. Using the MIRA data, every spike-specific TCR was mapped to the spike region that the TCR reacted to and assigned to either a CD4 or a CD8 class. Log10-transformed breadth and depth values were compared by one-way ANOVA with Sidak's multiple comparisons tests. TCRdb limited this immuneACCESS table to in-frame rearrangements with V and J called. A share of clones is missing; checked studies link under half to unresolved V genes, and the rest is unexplained. The V and J calls and the clone size are those of that table, but D and trimming were determined from the DNA. Here the sample has more than 95,000 clones; roughly 91% occur a single time. The ten top clones hold less than 55% of the sample.

This specimen's time point label, interpreted: baseline before first vaccination. Vaccinee samples were obtained from the UK trials COV001 and COV002, which included a single-blind randomized controlled phase 2/3 trial of AZD1222 (ChAdOx1 nCoV-19) in healthy adults. For TCRbeta chain sequencing, PBMC samples from trial participants were taken at day 0 and at day 28 after the second dose. The sample holds a few counts of this clone. The specificity of this receptor is unknown. One base away there is no much larger clone; base qualities are not given. The CDR3 numbers 13 residues from cysteine through phenylalanine. Only the CDR3 DNA is retained, 39 bases long and in frame from the first base. Looking up the germline V gene (reference sequence) yields CDR1 MNHEY and CDR2 SMNVEV. Trimming leaves V shorter by 6 bases and J shorter by 7 bases, with the junction holding 8 bases beyond the gene matches. What the study reported, not specific to this receptor: Spike-specific TCR breadth and depth rose significantly after two AZD1222 doses compared with day 0 and with MenACWY recipients. Reportedly, close to half of the unique spike-specific TCRs recognized epitopes lying outside the regions that are mutated in the B.1.351 and B.1.1.7 variants. Vaccine-associated CD4 TCRs spanned the whole spike protein, with dominant responses in regions 160-218 and 743-854. The 56-69-year group was small, and its depth increase did not reach significance, likely because of low power. Participants were mostly white British, with more females than males. The authors suggested clonal diversity may have been underestimated. Because no samples from the day 14 peak response were available, repertoires could be characterized only after the peak T cell response. Conclusions about previously exposed vaccinees were limited because only a handful of AZD1222 recipients were SARS-CoV-2 seropositive at baseline.

The rearrangement joined TRBV27 to TRBJ1-1; TRBD1 agrees with 7 junctional bases. The starting material was peripheral blood, obtained on day 0 of AZD1222 vaccination. The receptor comes from an adult in good health. For the CDR3, the sequence is CASRGQISGEAFF. The nucleotides read TGTGCCAGCAGGGGACAGATCTCGGGTGAAGCTTTCTTT.